This TCR beta chain was sequenced for a study of shared clonotypes between healthy human individuals (dated by TCRdb to 2020 to 2022). Regarding the research as a whole: A couple of women and three men aged 18 to 49 years were included in the cohort. For each donor, CD4 naive and CD4 memory were each given three plates, CD8 naive was given two plates, and CD8 memory was given one plate. The study deeply sequenced blood TCR repertoires of about 5 healthy adults to estimate repertoire size and the extent of clonotype sharing between individuals. To increase sequencing depth and limit assay-specific biases, TCR repertoire library preparation and sequencing were carried out by different laboratories using diverse techniques. Between about 0.94 and 8.9 billion PBMCs per donor were obtained by leukapheresis.

A note on this clone: It lacks a known antigen. Qualities for individual bases were not recorded, and no much larger clone is one base off.

Broader findings and caveats from the paper: Even with the large sequencing depth, rarefaction of the sorted-subset datasets indicated that sequencing was incomplete. Higher generation probabilities were observed for clonotypes shared by all four sorted-subset donors than for non-shared clonotypes. Sampling was restricted to blood, and TCR repertoires in tissue are likely to differ from TCR repertoires in blood. Naive subsets generally had larger estimated clonotype richness than memory subsets did. Pairwise subsampling led to the expectation that sequencing depth would affect the degree of clonotype sharing among donors. Because the study included a small number of donors, the genetic and exposure-history diversity represented was limited. When four donors were compared, the shared fraction of clonotypes was around 5% for naive CD4, 3.5% to 4% for naive CD8, more than 2% for memory CD4, and under 0.5% for memory CD8.

The donors were healthy, HIV-negative adults with no recently reported acute infections or vaccinations. Every donor was a Caucasian adult residing in Nashville, Tennessee, USA. CD4+ T cells were enriched by magnetic negative selection, after which naive cells were positively selected on CD45RA and the negative fraction was taken as the memory subset. Blood was collected by leukapheresis, and PBMCs were isolated by Ficoll-Histopaque density gradient centrifugation and then cryopreserved in liquid nitrogen vapor phase. Analytical flow cytometry was used to check the purity and quantity of every magnetically sorted T cell population. Each sorted fraction had its genomic DNA isolated and then quantified by UV absorbance on a Nanodrop 2000c. V gives up 6 bases and J gives up 0 bases, and the segment between their germline ends measures 11 bases. The germline V gene encodes CDR1 MNHNY and CDR2 SVGAGI (reference sequence). The CDR3 measures 14 amino acids from cysteine to phenylalanine. The sequence is cut down to CDR3 DNA, 42 bases in frame from base 1.

TCR CDR3 regions were amplified from genomic DNA by multiplex PCR using the deep immunoSEQ assay. Extracted genomic DNA from each cell subset was distributed evenly across all wells of several immunoSEQ 96-well plates, and each plate was treated as a replicate. Each replicate PCR for sorted subsets received roughly 200 ng genomic DNA, equal to about 30,000 T cell genomes. Purified libraries were quantified with a Qubit 3.0 fluorometer, sized on a Bioanalyzer 2100, and re-quantified with the KAPA Library Quantification kit. A separate single-read 150-cycle Illumina NextSeq 550 flow cell was used to sequence each immunoSEQ 96-well plate. In the original analysis: The immunoSEQ output contained only junctional sequences without quality scores, so filtering could not match that applied to full-length reads. To assign V/J genes and CDR3, sequences were annotated using PyIR, a Python wrapper for IgBLAST v1.9, with IMGT germline references. Reads with weak V/J assignments (E-value above 1e-6), missing CDR3, stop codons, out-of-frame junctions, or ambiguous translated residues were removed. V3J clonotypes were defined as sequences sharing an identical inferred V gene, J gene, and CDR3 amino acid sequence. Percentage overlap between repertoires was calculated by dividing the number of shared unique clonotypes by the size of the smaller repertoire. RTK rarefaction, the Chao1 estimator, and Recon v2.1 estimates of unobserved clonotypes were used to assess repertoire richness. For all TCRbeta clonotypes obtained by the gDNA method from a handful of donors, generation probabilities were computed with OLGA. What TCRdb holds here is the immuneACCESS table cut down to in-frame rearrangements. Part of the clones is not present; checked against another copy, under half of the missing clones reflect an unresolved V gene, and the others are unexplained. That table supplies the V and J calls and clone size; D and trimming were determined from the DNA. This sample has roughly 2.4 million clones in its table, and approximately 94% of those were observed once. The ten largest account for roughly 0.13% of the sample.

The clonotype comes from a man aged 18 to 29 in good health. The source material was naive CD4+ T cells sorted from blood. The label giving this sample's cell subset or site can be read as: CD45RA+ positively selected. The rearranged chain carries TRBV6-6 and TRBJ1-2, with no D gene named confidently. The sequenced DNA: TGTGCCAGCAGCCTAGCCGAAACTAACTATGGCTACACCTTC. Its product reads: CASSLAETNYGYTF.